One and the same sample provided the 13 T cell receptor beta chains below, sequenced in a study of CXCR3-negative and CXCR3-positive naive CD8 T cells. Study results and caveats: CXCR3-positive naive cells had TRB CDR3s that were more hydrophobic than CXCR3-negative naive cells had.

The antigens of these receptors remain unknown. 5' RACE with UMI labels generated the TRB cDNA libraries. Using the 5' RACE reads, TCRdb records one entry per CDR3 protein without DNA. This sample's table reports fewer than 90,000 distinct CDR3 sequences. Source material: naive CXCR3+ CD8+ T cells from blood. The subset is: CD45RO-CCR7+CD27+CD95- naive CD8+ T cells expressing CXCR3 (TNR3+). These receptors came from a human donor in good health. Some clones in this sample may be carry-over from other donors' samples.

The gene calls are TRBV6-2 or TRBV6-3 and TRBJ2-7; TCRdb lists TRBD2, though no DNA is available to test this call. From germline, CDR1 is MNHEY and CDR2 SVGEGT. The CDR3 sequence is 14 residues long. The CDR3 region is CASSYQLAGYEQYF.

The CDR3 protein is CASSDSLAEETQYF. The chain employs TRBV12-3 or TRBV12-4 and TRBJ2-5; checking the TCRdb D call of TRBD2 is not possible without DNA. The CDR3 contains 14 residues.

This sequence joins TRBV7-9 and TRBJ1-2; TCRdb designates TRBD1, a call that cannot be tested without DNA. Looked up from germline, CDR1 is SEHNR and CDR2 is FQNEAQ (reference sequence). This CDR3 has 16 amino acids. The CDR3 protein is CASSFEGGAEDYGYTF.

The chain combines TRBV12-5 with TRBJ2-5; lacking DNA, the TRBD1 call made by TCRdb goes unchecked. The germline gives CDR1 LGHNT, CDR2 FRNRAP. The CDR3 loop spans 14 amino acids. The CDR3 protein is CASGLSTGSETQYF.

The chain is built from TRBV7-9 and TRBJ1-1. The germline V gene has CDR1 SEHNR and CDR2 FQNEAQ (reference sequence). The CDR3 contains 14 residues. The chain's CDR3 is CASSLEGMNTEAFF.

The chain is built from TRBV7-7 and TRBJ2-1; the TCRdb call, TRBD1, lacks DNA for checking. The CDR3 is made up of 14 amino acids. CDR1 is SSHAT, CDR2 FNYEAQ, per germline (reference sequence). The CDR3 loop is CASRLIRTGNEQFF.

The chain has TRBV4-1 and TRBJ2-5; TCRdb calls TRBD1, which cannot be checked without DNA. The CDR3 contains 14 residues. Germline V gene lookup returns CDR1 MGHRA and CDR2 YSYEKL. CDR3 region: CASSSDKGQETQYF.

V is TRBV5-1 and J is TRBJ2-3. This CDR3 is 14 amino acids long. Germline values: CDR1 SGHRS, CDR2 YFSETQ. CDR3 sequence: CASSLEQSTDTQYF.

The rearrangement links TRBV5-1 to TRBJ2-7; no DNA is available, so the TRBD1 call from TCRdb remains unchecked. The CDR3 runs 16 residues. Germline values: CDR1 SGHRS, CDR2 YFSETQ. The CDR3: CASRREQGRISYEQYF.

The chain is built from TRBV5-1 and TRBJ1-1; TCRdb reports TRBD1, a call that lacks DNA to check it against. CDR3 length equals 15 residues. CDR1 is SGHRS and CDR2 is YFSETQ in the germline V gene. Here the CDR3 reads CASSLTGGEGTEAFF.

The chain couples TRBV6-5 to TRBJ2-2; with no DNA, the TCRdb D assignment of TRBD1 cannot be verified. The CDR3 loop spans 13 amino acids. Looked up from germline, CDR1 is MNHEY and CDR2 is SVGAGI. The CDR3 spells CASGRRNTGELFF.

The chain has TRBV5-1 and TRBJ1-1. The CDR3 has 15 amino acids. CDR1 is SGHRS, CDR2 YFSETQ, per germline. CDR3 residues: CASSLGVGMNTEAFF.

The chain uses TRBV12-3 or TRBV12-4 and TRBJ2-1; TCRdb returns TRBD2, unconfirmable since there is no DNA. The CDR3 is 19 residues long. This chain's CDR3 is CASSPDPGLTSTSYNEQFF.